Below, 22 T cell receptor beta chains from the same sample are listed, as sequenced in a study of cytomegalovirus exposure and HLA in healthy donors. The study ran its PCR with 60 Vbeta and 13 Jbeta primers. The method was immunoSEQ multiplex PCR; TCRdb's version includes in-frame clones alone and lacks a portion of them. The sample records 63,000 or so clones, roughly 80% being singletons. Sequenced material: PBMCs. These receptors came from a woman in her twenties or thirties in good health and CMV-seropositive.

The V and J genes are TRBV6-5 and TRBJ2-7; TRBD2 matches 9 bases. V shed 2 bases and J 5 bases; nucleotides not matched to a gene: 4. CDR3 size: 14 residues. The germline V gene encodes CDR1 MNHEY and CDR2 SVGAGI. The CDR3 nucleotides read TGTGCCAGCAGTTACGGGCGGGAGGGAGACGAGCAGTACTTC. Residues: CASSYGREGDEQYF.

The CDR3 coding sequence is TGTGCCAGCAGTTTGAGAGTGGCTAATGAAAAACTGTTTTTT. Amino acid sequence: CASSLRVANEKLFF. The chain links TRBV27 to TRBJ1-4; D not certain. This CDR3 comprises 14 residues. V was clipped by 3 bases and J by 3 bases, with 8 bases between them. Germline-derived CDR1 and CDR2 are MNHEY and SMNVEV (reference sequence).

This chain links TRBV27 with TRBJ2-2; no clear D. V lost 6 bases, J lost 8 bases, and 13 bases lay in between. The germline gives CDR1 MNHEY, CDR2 SMNVEV (reference sequence). This CDR3 comprises 13 residues. CDR3 bases: TGTGCCAGCAGAACCCCCCCGACTGGGGAGCTGTTTTTT. It codes for CASRTPPTGELFF.

The chain uses TRBV28 and TRBJ2-4; D is ambiguous. Germline lookup yields CDR1 MDHEN and CDR2 SYDVKM. CDR3 size: 14 residues. V was shortened by 4 bases and J by 0 bases, with 7 bases between the two germline ends. The CDR3 DNA is TGTGCCAGCAGTTCTGCAGGAGCCAAAAACATTCAGTACTTC. Translating gives CASSSAGAKNIQYF.

This clone was detected only once. This chain uses TRBV9 with TRBJ2-3, with TRBD1 identical over 8 bases. J lost 3 bases, V lost 0 bases, and 6 bases had no gene match. CDR3 size: 16 residues. Germline V gene lookup returns CDR1 SGDLS and CDR2 YYNGEE. The CDR3 DNA sequence: TGTGCCAGCAGCGTAGGCGACAGGGGAATGACAGATACGCAGTATTTT. Amino acids: CASSVGDRGMTDTQYF.

V and J are TRBV27 and TRBJ2-1; TRBD2 aligns across 9 bases. V trimming: 6 bases; J trimming: 5 bases; junction bases outside the gene matches: 2. The CDR3 loop spans 13 amino acids. Germline V gene sequence: CDR1 MNHEY, CDR2 SMNVEV (reference sequence). In nucleotides, the CDR3 is TGTGCCAGCAGCCGACTAGCGGACAATGAGCAGTTCTTC. Translation gives CASSRLADNEQFF.

V gene TRBV5-1 combines with J gene TRBJ1-2; 7 bases match TRBD1. This CDR3 spans 15 amino acids. Germline CDR1 is SGHRS and CDR2 is YFSETQ. J was trimmed by 4 bases and V by 3 bases; bases with no gene match: 9. The CDR3 DNA follows: TGCGCCAGCAGCTCCACTACAGGGGCAGCCTATGGCTACACCTTC. Its protein product is CASSSTTGAAYGYTF.

As for this clone: At one boundary the junction diverges from the germline segment, which might be a read error. The CDR3 sequence is CASTVLYEQYF. For the CDR3, the DNA is TGTGCCAGCACCGTACTCTACGAGCAGTACTTC. The genes are TRBV9 and TRBJ2-7, with D unclear. The CDR3 contains 11 residues. Germline CDR1 SGDLS, CDR2 YYNGEE.

V usage is TRBV27 and J usage is TRBJ1-2; 11 nucleotides agree with TRBD1. Germline values: CDR1 MNHEY, CDR2 SMNVEV (reference sequence). V gave up 4 bases and J gave up 4 bases; unmatched junction bases: 5. The CDR3 has 15 amino acids. CDR3 in amino acids: CASSSAGQGAYGYTF. CDR3 in DNA: TGTGCCAGCAGTTCCGCCGGACAGGGGGCCTATGGCTACACCTTC.

The rearrangement joins TRBV7-8 to TRBJ1-5; D uncertain. This CDR3 is built from 14 residues. Trimming shortened V by 1 base and J by 8 bases, and 12 bases separated the two germline ends. CDR1 SGHVS and CDR2 FQNEAQ come from the germline V gene. DNA of the CDR3: TGTGCCAGCAGCTTAGGCCTATACTTGGAGCCCCAGCATTTT. It specifies CASSLGLYLEPQHF.

The chain carries TRBV29-1 and TRBJ2-7, with TRBD2 as a possible D gene (6 bases). Per the germline V gene, CDR1 is SQVTM and CDR2 is ANQGSEA. The length of the CDR3 is 13 residues. V was clipped by 6 bases and J by 3 bases, with 15 bases between them. The CDR3 nucleotides are TGCAGCGTGGCGGGGCAGCCATACTACGAGCAGTACTTC. It codes for CSVAGQPYYEQYF.

This rearrangement joins TRBV4-2 to TRBJ2-1, with 9 bases matching TRBD1. CDR3 length equals 16 residues. Germline V lookup: CDR1 LGHNA, CDR2 YNFKEQ. V lost 1 base to trimming and J lost 6 bases; unmatched junction nucleotides: 7. The CDR3 spells CASSQVATGGLNEQFF. CDR3 nucleotides: TGTGCCAGCAGCCAAGTGGCCACAGGGGGCCTCAATGAGCAGTTCTTC.

V and J are TRBV2 and TRBJ2-1, with 9 bases lining up with TRBD1. Germline lookup yields CDR1 SNHLY and CDR2 FYNNEI. V shed 5 bases and J 4 bases; nucleotides not matched to a gene: 12. The CDR3 length is 17 residues. The CDR3: CASSHDSGTGIYNEQFF. DNA for the CDR3: TGTGCCAGCAGTCATGATTCCGGGACAGGGATTTACAATGAGCAGTTCTTC.

This chain links TRBV29-1 with TRBJ2-5; tentatively, D is TRBD2 (6 bases). Germline V gives CDR1 SQVTM, CDR2 ANQGSEA. CDR3 length: 14 residues. The V end was cut by 3 bases, the J end by 11 bases, with 22 bases between. This chain's CDR3 is CSVDLGGRRGEQYF. The CDR3 region has the DNA TGCAGCGTTGATCTTGGAGGGCGTCGGGGAGAGCAGTACTTC.

The rearrangement links TRBV7-2 to TRBJ2-7, with unresolved D. Germline assignment: CDR1 SGHTA and CDR2 FQGNSA. The CDR3 totals 12 residues. V was trimmed by 5 bases and J by 6 bases, leaving 11 bases between them. CDR3 in amino acids: CASSPLPGEQYF. The CDR3 DNA reads as TGTGCCAGCAGCCCCCTCCCCGGCGAGCAGTACTTC.

The CDR3: CASSPRQNQPQHF. The CDR3 coding sequence is TGTGCCAGCAGCCCCCGTCAGAATCAGCCCCAGCATTTT. The chain combines TRBV7-6 with TRBJ1-5; D unresolved. CDR1 SGHVS and CDR2 FNYEAQ come from the germline V gene. Trimming pared 5 bases from V and 4 bases from J, leaving 9 bases between. This CDR3 comprises 13 residues.

This sequence joins TRBV7-2 and TRBJ2-7, with 7 bases identical to TRBD1. Germline assignment: CDR1 SGHTA and CDR2 FQGNSA. V was clipped by 5 bases and J by 7 bases; unmatched bases: 8. There are 13 residues in the CDR3. Here the CDR3 DNA reads TGTGCCAGCAGCGACAGGGCTCTACGAGAGCAGTACTTC. Residues: CASSDRALREQYF. Full variable domain (outside the CDR3, taken from reference TRBV7-2 and TRBJ2-7): GAGVSQSPSNKVTEKGKDVELRCDPISGHTALYWYRQSLGQGLEFLIYFQGNSAPDKSGLPSDRFSAERTGGSVSTLTIQRTQQEDSAVYLCASSDRALREQYFGPGTRLTVT.

This chain links TRBV7-2 with TRBJ1-2; TRBD1 is a possible D gene (5 bases). The V gene's germline CDR1 is SGHTA and CDR2 FQGNSA. Trimming shortened V by 2 bases and J by 4 bases, and 14 bases separated the two germline ends. CDR3 length: 15 amino acids. The CDR3 spells CASSLSGGISYGYTF. In nucleotides, the CDR3 is TGTGCCAGCAGCTTATCCGGGGGAATATCCTATGGCTACACCTTC.

The chain employs TRBV11-2 and TRBJ1-2, with D possibly being TRBD1 (5 bases). This CDR3 spans 12 amino acids. V was trimmed by 5 bases and J by 8 bases, leaving 12 bases between them. Per the germline V gene, CDR1 is SGHAT and CDR2 is FQNNGV. The CDR3 nucleotides read TGTGCCAGCAGCACCCGACAGCGAGGCTACACCTTC. Protein product: CASSTRQRGYTF.

The V and J genes are TRBV7-2 and TRBJ2-1, with 13 nucleotides matching TRBD2. V lost 5 bases and J lost 8; bases outside the gene matches: 9. The germline V gene encodes CDR1 SGHTA and CDR2 FQGNSA. This CDR3 comprises 16 residues. The CDR3 nucleotides are TGTGCCAGCAGCCGAGACAGGACTAGCGGGAGCTATGAGCAGTTCTTC. Its translation is CASSRDRTSGSYEQFF.

The genes are TRBV5-5 and TRBJ1-1; 9 bases agree with TRBD1. The length of the CDR3 is 12 residues. The germline gives CDR1 SGHKS, CDR2 YYEKEE (reference sequence). V shed 5 bases, J shed 9 bases, and the junction held 5 bases outside the gene matches. The CDR3 sequence is CASSTGQGKAFF. In nucleotides, the CDR3 is TGTGCCAGCAGTACTGGACAGGGGAAAGCTTTCTTT.

The chain joins TRBV15 to TRBJ1-1; no clear D. This CDR3 spans 14 amino acids. V lost 1 base and J lost 8, with 14 bases in between. CDR1 and CDR2 from the germline V gene are LNHNV and YYDKDF (reference sequence). CDR3 protein: CATSRARAGGEAFF. The CDR3 nucleotides are TGTGCCACCAGCAGAGCAAGGGCAGGCGGGGAAGCTTTCTTT.